This T cell receptor (beta chain) derives from a study of cytomegalovirus exposure and HLA in healthy donors. In regard to this clone: Its antigen is currently unknown.

Study-wide results and limits: According to a subsequent analysis, TCR clusters from the first cohort were inclined to appear together in the roughly 110 validation repertoires. Under in vitro conditions, a few CMV-associated chains were confirmed as specific for CMV antigens. Altogether, 170 or so TCR beta chains were recorded as cytomegalovirus-associated.

The V and J ends lost 7 bases and 4 bases, in that order; junction bases with no gene match: 14. The CDR3 runs to 16 residues. The germline gives CDR1 SGHRS, CDR2 YFSETQ. This table comes from immunoSEQ multiplex PCR, and its TCRdb copy is limited to in-frame clones, with some not included. The sample includes about 250,000 clones, less than 90% seen only once; the top ten take around 12%. The rearrangement joins TRBV5-1 to TRBJ2-5, with 9 bases aligning to TRBD2. This clonotype was sampled from a man between 18 and 29 years old in good health and CMV-seropositive. The specimen sequenced was PBMCs. The CDR3 DNA follows: TGCGCCAGCGAGGAGGGGGTAGCGGGAGTGGGAGAGACCCAGTACTTC. It is translated as CASEEGVAGVGETQYF.